This is a list of T cell receptor beta chains from one sample in a study of metastatic and nonmetastatic thyroid tumors. TCRdb re-analyzed the PCR reads through MiXCR. The sample carries 5,000 or so clones, 25% to 30% recorded once. Sequenced input: adjacent normal tissue. These TCRs come from a female donor with papillary thyroid cancer or a benign thyroid nodule (not recorded which). Some clones in this sample may be carry-over from other donors' samples. The conserved cysteine and the conserved F or W are not part of the CDR3 here. Some rows have no size entry. The others give once, few or many, or a class for an expanded clone.

J: TRBJ1-2; size: -; V: TRBV7-2; CDR3: ASSLGTGTFGYT
J: TRBJ2-2; size: medium-sized; V: TRBV4-1; CDR3: ASSRPGTGGNTGELF
J: TRBJ1-2; size: medium-sized; V: TRBV20-1; CDR3: SASPVGRTNYGYT
J: TRBJ1-2; size: many; V: TRBV20-1; CDR3: SARVTGVDGYT
J: TRBJ2-2; size: -; V: TRBV11-3; CDR3: ASSPASGGAGELF
J: TRBJ1-1; size: medium-sized; V: TRBV18; CDR3: ASSQQENTEAF
J: TRBJ2-3; size: -; V: TRBV5-6; CDR3: ASSLSDMQY
J: TRBJ2-7; size: few; V: TRBV18; CDR3: ASSLKGGSGLAGPTYEQY
J: TRBJ2-2; size: few; V: TRBV6-2/TRBV6-3; CDR3: ASSLHSRNTGELF
J: TRBJ2-7; size: large; V: TRBV6-1; CDR3: ASAKELYSYEQY
J: TRBJ2-2; size: once; V: TRBV7-2; CDR3: ASSLDAYTGELF
J: TRBJ2-7; size: few; V: TRBV25-1; CDR3: ASSRVRCRSGEQY
J: TRBJ2-7; size: -; V: TRBV27; CDR3: ASSPSYEQY
J: TRBJ2-1; size: -; V: TRBV9; CDR3: ASSVGTSANEQF
J: TRBJ2-7; size: -; V: TRBV28; CDR3: ASRDTLISYEQY
J: TRBJ1-2; size: -; V: TRBV20-1; CDR3: SVPRTVSVYGYT
J: TRBJ1-1; size: once; V: TRBV5-1; CDR3: ASSLDFTPNTEAF
J: TRBJ2-1; size: medium-sized; V: TRBV12-3/TRBV12-4; CDR3: ASSLVHEQF
J: TRBJ1-3; size: once; V: TRBV5-1; CDR3: ASSLATAGLSSGNTIY
J: TRBJ1-2; size: few; V: TRBV24-1; CDR3: ATSDSHPGEGRGYT
J: TRBJ1-2; size: few; V: TRBV6-1; CDR3: ASSERMWLTDGYT
J: TRBJ2-2; size: -; V: TRBV30; CDR3: AWSVTRGTGELF
J: TRBJ1-6; size: -; V: TRBV6-1; CDR3: ASIPADRDSPLH
J: TRBJ2-2; size: medium-sized; V: TRBV4-3; CDR3: ASSQALAGNTGELF
J: TRBJ2-7; size: medium-sized; V: TRBV10-1; CDR3: ASSVPRGSSYEQY
J: TRBJ2-2; size: many; V: TRBV5-4; CDR3: ASSLLVTGELF
J: TRBJ1-1; size: -; V: TRBV12-3/TRBV12-4; CDR3: ASSTGTGMDTDAF
J: TRBJ1-2; size: medium-sized; V: TRBV20-1; CDR3: SARGGDNYGYT
J: TRBJ2-2; size: -; V: TRBV28; CDR3: ASIPPAGLNTGELF
J: TRBJ2-7; size: large; V: TRBV6-1; CDR3: ASKDLEQY
J: TRBJ2-4; size: large; V: TRBV12-3/TRBV12-4; CDR3: ASSRTGGYKNIQY
J: TRBJ1-4; size: medium-sized; V: TRBV2; CDR3: ASSERFGREKLF
J: TRBJ2-5; size: many; V: TRBV28; CDR3: ASSDISWGETQY
J: TRBJ2-7; size: -; V: TRBV7-3; CDR3: ASSLDSSTPEQY
J: TRBJ1-2; size: many; V: TRBV18; CDR3: ASSPLRGLMGYT
J: TRBJ1-2; size: -; V: TRBV6-1; CDR3: ATEVRSYT
J: TRBJ2-5; size: few; V: TRBV30; CDR3: AWSPRQVQETQY
J: TRBJ2-5; size: many; V: TRBV9; CDR3: ASSSRATGVETQY
J: TRBJ2-7; size: large; V: TRBV11-2; CDR3: ASSLDRGGSSYEQY
J: TRBJ2-1; size: -; V: TRBV12-3/TRBV12-4; CDR3: ASSRDRATYNEQF
J: TRBJ2-3; size: -; V: TRBV11-2; CDR3: ASSLADTQY
J: TRBJ1-2; size: few; V: TRBV6-1; CDR3: ASSEREDYGYT
J: TRBJ2-1; size: -; V: TRBV6-4; CDR3: ASSPGTTFRF
J: TRBJ1-1; size: -; V: TRBV10-1; CDR3: ASSESRGSREAF
J: TRBJ1-2; size: few; V: TRBV5-1; CDR3: ASTSGYGYT
J: TRBJ1-3; size: large; V: TRBV6-2/TRBV6-3; CDR3: ASSYLSGNTIY
J: TRBJ2-1; size: many; V: TRBV29-1; CDR3: SVAGTSGSLHEQF
J: TRBJ2-1; size: medium-sized; V: TRBV28; CDR3: ASSFWEFSYNEQF